Sequencing of this T cell receptor (beta chain) was carried out in a study of shared clonotypes between healthy human individuals. Study in general: Used for every donor were three CD4 naive, three CD4 memory, two CD8 naive and one CD8 memory plate.

J lost 6 bases, V lost 3 bases, and 10 bases had no gene match. CDR1 and CDR2 (germline): MDHEN, SYDVKM. The CDR3 extends over 15 amino acids. In the naive CD8 group, cells lacked CD45RO and were positively selected for CCR7, so terminally differentiated effector memory CD45RA+ cells were left out. Libraries were prepared by immunoSEQ multiplex PCR; TCRdb keeps only in-frame clonotypes and omits some of them. This table has more than 550,000 clones, 92% appearing once. V gene TRBV28 combines with J gene TRBJ2-7; TRBD1 matches 8 bases. The origin of this receptor is a man younger than 45 in good health. Sequencing used naive CD8+ T cells sorted from blood. This CDR3 reads CASSFRRTGLSEQYF. Written as DNA, the CDR3 is TGTGCCAGCAGTTTTAGAAGGACAGGGCTTAGCGAGCAGTACTTC. The full variable domain, rest sourced from reference TRBV28 and TRBJ2-7, is DVKVTQSSRYLVKRTGEKVFLECVQDMDHENMFWYRQDPGLGLRLIYFSYDVKMKEKGDIPEGYSVSREKKERFSLILESASTNQTSMYLCASSFRRTGLSEQYFGPGTRLTVT.